The 25 T cell receptor beta chains listed next were all sequenced from one sample in a study of cytomegalovirus exposure and HLA in healthy donors. Primers: 60 Vbeta forward and 13 Jbeta reverse. Sequencing used immunoSEQ multiplex PCR; TCRdb keeps in-frame clones, though not all of them. The profile shows under 200,000 clones, 70% to 85% of them singletons. Sample: PBMCs. The receptor source for this set is a man aged 35-49 years in good health and CMV-seropositive.

This clone was seen a few times. CDR3: CASNEAGGGPDTQYF. DNA of the CDR3: TGTGCCAGCAATGAAGCGGGAGGGGGGCCAGATACGCAGTATTTT. V is TRBV9 and J is TRBJ2-3, with TRBD2 matching over 10 bases. Per the germline V gene, CDR1 is SGDLS and CDR2 is YYNGEE. After removal of 6 bases from V and 4 bases from J, the junction contained 8 bases not matched to a gene. The length of the CDR3 is 15 residues.

The rearrangement links TRBV28 to TRBJ1-1; the match to TRBD1 covers 10 bases. The length of the CDR3 is 15 residues. Germline values: CDR1 MDHEN, CDR2 SYDVKM. Losses at the gene ends were 7 bases for V and 1 base for J; bases not matched to a gene: 6. The CDR3 reads CASTLTGGGNTEAFF. The CDR3 coding sequence is TGTGCCAGCACCCTGACAGGGGGCGGGAACACTGAAGCTTTCTTT. Looking up the rest from reference TRBV28 and TRBJ1-1 gives the full variable domain: DVKVTQSSRYLVKRTGEKVFLECVQDMDHENMFWYRQDPGLGLRLIYFSYDVKMKEKGDIPEGYSVSREKKERFSLILESASTNQTSMYLCASTLTGGGNTEAFFGQGTRLTVV.

The gene calls are TRBV9 and TRBJ2-3; 8 bases are a match to TRBD2. J was trimmed by 5 bases and V by 0 bases; bases with no gene match: 14. CDR3 size: 18 residues. CDR1 and CDR2 from the germline V gene are SGDLS and YYNGEE. The CDR3: CASSVGGFGGRFGDTQYF. CDR3 nucleotides: TGTGCCAGCAGCGTAGGTGGTTTCGGCGGGAGGTTCGGAGATACGCAGTATTTT.

This chain joins TRBV7-9 and TRBJ2-2; TRBD2 aligns across 7 bases. Germline trimming cut 1 base from V and 5 bases from J; bases unmatched to any gene: 7. Germline V gives CDR1 SEHNR, CDR2 FQNEAQ (reference sequence). The CDR3 has 16 amino acids. The CDR3 DNA is TGTGCCAGCAGCTTAGGGGAGGGGACTTGGACCGGGGAGCTGTTTTTT. Amino acids: CASSLGEGTWTGELFF.

The chain combines TRBV27 with TRBJ2-7; maybe TRBD2 (9 bases). Germline-derived CDR1 and CDR2 are MNHEY and SMNVEV (reference sequence). V lost 8 bases to trimming and J lost 3 bases, with 26 bases between them. The CDR3 is 17 residues long. CDR3 bases: TGTGCCAGCTCCAGGGGGCGGGAGGGAAAGGGGTACTACGAGCAGTACTTC. Translated: CASSRGREGKGYYEQYF.

The gene calls are TRBV7-9 and TRBJ2-5; D is perhaps TRBD2 (6 bases). Trimming left V 6 bases short and J 5 bases short, with 16 bases between. The CDR3 is 14 residues long. CDR1 SEHNR and CDR2 FQNEAQ come from the germline V gene (reference sequence). The CDR3 bases are TGTGCCAGCAGTAGGCGGGATCCCAAGGAGACCCAGTACTTC. Its translation is CASSRRDPKETQYF.

The rearrangement joins TRBV27 to TRBJ2-7, with D possibly TRBD1 on 6 matching bases. V lost 6 bases to trimming and J lost 11 bases, with 23 bases between them. Germline V gene data show CDR1 as MNHEY and CDR2 as SMNVEV (reference sequence). This CDR3 is built from 14 residues. CDR3 protein: CASSPRNRANKEYF. The CDR3 DNA is TGTGCCAGCAGCCCCCGGAACAGGGCCAATAAAGAGTACTTC.

This chain joins TRBV6-5 and TRBJ2-7; perhaps TRBD2 as D (5 bases). The CDR3 loop spans 13 amino acids. Per germline, CDR1 MNHEY and CDR2 SVGAGI. V was trimmed by 6 bases and J by 4 bases, leaving 13 bases between them. CDR3 bases: TGTGCCAGCAGCCTGAGGGAGAGATACGAGCAGTACTTC. Amino acids: CASSLRERYEQYF.

The rearrangement joins TRBV7-2 to TRBJ2-5; unclear D gene. The last part of the DNA fits TRBJ2-7 better; the J call may be wrong. The CDR3 runs to 11 residues. Per germline, CDR1 SGHTA and CDR2 FQGNSA. Written as DNA, the CDR3 is TGTGCCAGCAGCTCCTACTACGAGCAGTACTTC. Residues: CASSSYYEQYF.

The J gene is TRBJ1-2, the V gene TRBV27, with D possibly matching TRBD1 (6 bases). Germline V lookup: CDR1 MNHEY, CDR2 SMNVEV (reference sequence). Trimming removed 4 bases from V and 2 bases from J, with 14 bases in between. The CDR3 runs 15 residues. CDR3 DNA sequence: TGTGCCAGCAGTTCCATTCCAACAGGGAACTATGGCTACACCTTC. It is translated as CASSSIPTGNYGYTF.

The J gene is TRBJ2-5, the V gene TRBV5-1; D possibly corresponds to TRBD2 (6 bases). V lost 6 bases to trimming and J lost 1 base, with 13 bases between them. The CDR3 contains 14 residues. Germline CDR1 is SGHRS and CDR2 is YFSETQ. CDR3 DNA sequence: TGCGCCAGCAACCCTTCGGGAGCCCAAGAGACCCAGTACTTC. Residues: CASNPSGAQETQYF. The full variable domain, rest sourced from reference TRBV5-1 and TRBJ2-5, is KAGVTQTPRYLIKTRGQQVTLSCSPISGHRSVSWYQQTPGQGLQFLFEYFSETQRNKGNFPGRFSGRQFSNSRSEMNVSTLELGDSALYLCASNPSGAQETQYFGPGTRLLVL.

This clone came up a few times. CDR3 in DNA: TGTGCCAGTAGTCTGACCACAGGGGGTGGGAGCTCTGGGGCCAACGTCCTGACTTTC. This gives the protein CASSLTTGGGSSGANVLTF. This chain joins TRBV19 and TRBJ2-6; TRBD1 aligns across 8 bases. The J segment lost 0 bases and the V segment lost 5 bases, leaving 12 bases of the junction unmatched. Germline V gene data show CDR1 as LNHDA and CDR2 as SQIVND (reference sequence). The CDR3 spans 19 residues. The full variable domain, with the rest looked up from reference TRBV19 and TRBJ2-6, is DGGITQSPKYLFRKEGQNVTLSCEQNLNHDAMYWYRQDPGQGLRLIYYSQIVNDFQKGDIAEGYSVSREKKESFPLTVTSAQKNPTAFYLCASSLTTGGGSSGANVLTFGAGSRLTVL.

This chain uses TRBV6-1 with TRBJ2-1, with TRBD2 matching over 11 bases. V lost 6 bases and J lost 7; bases outside the gene matches: 8. Germline values: CDR1 MNHNS, CDR2 SASEGT. The CDR3 is 15 amino acids. The CDR3: CASRPGTSGSNEQFF. CDR3 nucleotides: TGTGCCAGCAGACCCGGGACTAGCGGTAGTAATGAGCAGTTCTTC.

The chain combines TRBV7-2 with TRBJ2-7, with D tentatively TRBD2 (6 bases). The germline CDR1 and CDR2 sequences are SGHTA and FQGNSA. Trimming took 5 bases from V and 2 from J, leaving 19 bases between them. The CDR3 is made up of 16 amino acids. The CDR3 bases are TGTGCCAGCAGCCCACGGGAGCACCAGTCCACCTACGAGCAGTACTTC. It is translated as CASSPREHQSTYEQYF.

The chain recombines TRBV27 with TRBJ2-3, with TRBD1 identical over 9 bases. The germline V gene encodes CDR1 MNHEY and CDR2 SMNVEV (reference sequence). Trimming took 5 bases from V and 0 from J; bases not matched to a gene: 12. The CDR3 loop spans 18 amino acids. CDR3 bases: TGTGCCAGCAGTCCGTGGGACAGGGTAGGAGGGAGCACAGATACGCAGTATTTT. This encodes CASSPWDRVGGSTDTQYF.

The chain employs TRBV7-2 and TRBJ1-2, with 8 bases lining up with TRBD1. This CDR3 contains 14 residues. Germline lookup yields CDR1 SGHTA and CDR2 FQGNSA. J was trimmed by 4 bases and V by 4 bases; bases with no gene match: 5. CDR3 nucleotide sequence: TGTGCCAGCAGCTCCACCAGGGGGCCCTATGGCTACACCTTC. This gives the protein CASSSTRGPYGYTF. Drawing the rest from reference TRBV7-2 and TRBJ1-2, the complete variable domain is GAGVSQSPSNKVTEKGKDVELRCDPISGHTALYWYRQSLGQGLEFLIYFQGNSAPDKSGLPSDRFSAERTGGSVSTLTIQRTQQEDSAVYLCASSSTRGPYGYTFGSGTRLTVV.

In this sample, this clone turned up a few times. This chain uses TRBV2 with TRBJ2-1; the D gene is possibly TRBD2 (6 bases). This CDR3 is built from 13 residues. V was shortened by 5 bases and J by 2 bases, with 7 bases between the two germline ends. Germline assignment: CDR1 SNHLY and CDR2 FYNNEI. CDR3 in amino acids: CASSLATYNEQFF. The CDR3 bases are TGTGCCAGCAGTCTAGCGACCTACAATGAGCAGTTCTTC.

This chain connects TRBV7-3 to TRBJ1-1, with TRBD1 matching over 10 bases. CDR1 and CDR2 (germline): SGHTA, FQGTGA. The CDR3 loop spans 21 amino acids. V was pared by 0 bases and J by 5 bases, with 21 bases of the junction left unmatched. The CDR3 DNA reads as TGTGCCAGCAGCTTAACCTGGGACAGGGGAAGGGCTCAAGTCGGCCTAACTGAAGCTTTCTTT. It yields the protein CASSLTWDRGRAQVGLTEAFF.

The chain employs TRBV5-4 and TRBJ2-3; tentatively, D is TRBD1 (5 bases). This CDR3 region has 13 residues. The germline V gene has CDR1 SGHNT and CDR2 YYREEE (reference sequence). The V end lost 0 bases, the J end lost 3 bases, and 5 bases lay between the germline ends. The CDR3, as DNA: TGTGCCAGCAGCTTGGAGGGGACAGATACGCAGTATTTT. This encodes CASSLEGTDTQYF.

This clone has a handful of counts. The chain is built from TRBV5-6 and TRBJ2-1; 16 bases map to TRBD2. Germline V gives CDR1 SGHDT, CDR2 YYEEEE. V was clipped by 4 bases and J by 12 bases; unmatched bases: 10. CDR3 length equals 16 residues. CDR3 DNA sequence: TGTGCCAGCAGCCTAACCGGGACTAGCGGGAGGGCAGGGCAGTTCTTC. Translated, it gives CASSLTGTSGRAGQFF. The variable domain in full, with the rest retrieved from reference TRBV5-6 and TRBJ2-1, is DAGVTQSPTHLIKTRGQQVTLRCSPKSGHDTVSWYQQALGQGPQFIFQYYEEEERQRGNFPDRFSGHQFPNYSSELNVNALLLGDSALYLCASSLTGTSGRAGQFFGPGTRLTVL.

CDR3 sequence (DNA): TGTGCCAGCAGCCAAGATAGTAATCAGCCCCAGCATTTT. Amino acid sequence: CASSQDSNQPQHF. The genes are TRBV14 and TRBJ1-5; no clear D gene. CDR1 and CDR2 from the germline V gene are SGHDN and FVKESK. The CDR3 totals 13 residues. Deletions cut 0 bases from V and 4 bases from J, with 4 bases between.

This rearrangement joins TRBV7-3 to TRBJ2-2; 10 bases align to TRBD2. From germline, CDR1 is SGHTA and CDR2 FQGTGA. Losses at the gene ends were 6 bases for V and 1 base for J; bases not matched to a gene: 5. The CDR3 totals 16 residues. The CDR3 protein is CASSIVAGGNTGELFF. CDR3 coding DNA: TGTGCCAGCAGTATAGTAGCGGGAGGGAACACCGGGGAGCTGTTTTTT.

This chain uses TRBV7-6 with TRBJ2-7, with 7 bases identical to TRBD1. V lost 1 base and J lost 3; bases outside the gene matches: 3. Germline V gives CDR1 SGHVS, CDR2 FNYEAQ. CDR3 length: 14 residues. The CDR3 nucleotides are TGTGCCAGCAGCTTAGGGACAGGATTCTACGAGCAGTACTTC. Encoded protein: CASSLGTGFYEQYF. The whole variable domain, filled in from reference TRBV7-6 and TRBJ2-7, reads GAGVSQSPRYKVTKRGQDVALRCDPISGHVSLYWYRQALGQGPEFLTYFNYEAQQDKSGLPNDRFSAERPEGSISTLTIQRTEQRDSAMYRCASSLGTGFYEQYFGPGTRLTVT.

A single count supports this clone. V and J are TRBV5-6 and TRBJ2-7, with D unresolved. With 4 bases removed from V and 3 bases from J, the gap between germline ends came to 20 bases. CDR3 size: 16 residues. Germline CDR1 and CDR2: SGHDT and YYEEEE. DNA of the CDR3: TGTGCCAGCAGCCCTCCCCGACTCAATTCAAGCTACGAGCAGTACTTC. Residues: CASSPPRLNSSYEQYF.

The chain combines TRBV6-5 with TRBJ1-5, with 11 nucleotides matching TRBD1. Losses at the gene ends were 5 bases for V and 7 bases for J; bases not matched to a gene: 4. This CDR3 region has 14 residues. Germline CDR1 and CDR2: MNHEY and SVGAGI. The CDR3, as DNA: TGTGCCAGCAGTGGGGGACAGGGGGTGCAGCCCCAGCATTTT. This encodes CASSGGQGVQPQHF.